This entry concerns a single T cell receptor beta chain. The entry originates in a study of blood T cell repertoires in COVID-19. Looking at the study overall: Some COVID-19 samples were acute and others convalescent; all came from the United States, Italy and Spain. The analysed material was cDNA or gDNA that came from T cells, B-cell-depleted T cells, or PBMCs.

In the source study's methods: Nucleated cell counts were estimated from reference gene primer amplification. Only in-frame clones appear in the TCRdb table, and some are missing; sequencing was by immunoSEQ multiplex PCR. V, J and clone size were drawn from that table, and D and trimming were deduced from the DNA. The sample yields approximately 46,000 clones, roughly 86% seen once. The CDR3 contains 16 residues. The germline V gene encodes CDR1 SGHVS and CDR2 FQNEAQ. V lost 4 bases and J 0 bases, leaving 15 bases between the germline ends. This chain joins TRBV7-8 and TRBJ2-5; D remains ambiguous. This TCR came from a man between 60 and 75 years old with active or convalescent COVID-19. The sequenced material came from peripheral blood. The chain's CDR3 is CASSWPAQMYQETQYF. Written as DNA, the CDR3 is TGTGCCAGCAGCTGGCCGGCACAGATGTACCAAGAGACCCAGTACTTC.